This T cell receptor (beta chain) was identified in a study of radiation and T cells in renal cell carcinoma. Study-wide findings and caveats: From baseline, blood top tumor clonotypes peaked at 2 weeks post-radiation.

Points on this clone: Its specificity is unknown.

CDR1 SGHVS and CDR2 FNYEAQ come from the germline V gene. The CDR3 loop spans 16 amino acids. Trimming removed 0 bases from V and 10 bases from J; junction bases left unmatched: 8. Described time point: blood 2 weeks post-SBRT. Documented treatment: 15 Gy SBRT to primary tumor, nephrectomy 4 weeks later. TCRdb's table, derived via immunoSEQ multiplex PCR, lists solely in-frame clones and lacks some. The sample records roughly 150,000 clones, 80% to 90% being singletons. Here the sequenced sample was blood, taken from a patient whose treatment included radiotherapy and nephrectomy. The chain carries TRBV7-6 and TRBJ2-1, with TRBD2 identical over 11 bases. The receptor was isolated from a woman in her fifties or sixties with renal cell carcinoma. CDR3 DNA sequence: TGTGCCAGCAGCTTAGCGGGTAGCGGGGGGGCTTCCGAGCAGTTCTTC. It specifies CASSLAGSGGASEQFF.